The 32 T cell receptor beta chains below come from one sample, sequenced in a study of PD-1 blockade in classical Hodgkin lymphoma. TCRdb keeps only in-frame clones here, not all; method: immunoSEQ multiplex PCR. The sample consists of 70,000 or so clones, 70% to 80% of them appearing once. Each patient relapsed following autologous stem cell transplantation, and prior brentuximab vedotin exposure differed. Sequencing used peripheral blood mononuclear cells (PBMCs), obtained before the second cycle of nivolumab. All receptors come from a human donor with classical Hodgkin lymphoma.

This chain joins TRBV11-2 and TRBJ1-2, with D tentatively TRBD1 (5 bases). This CDR3 has 11 residues. The V gene lost 8 bases and the J gene lost 8 bases, with 12 bases spanning the gap. CDR1 is SGHAT, CDR2 FQNNGV, per germline. CDR3 DNA sequence: TGTGCCAGCGGAAGTCGGGGGGGCTACACCTTC. Amino acids: CASGSRGGYTF.

The chain uses TRBV29-1 and TRBJ2-2; D remains unclear. CDR1 is SQVTM, CDR2 ANQGSEA, per germline. The CDR3 totals 14 residues. V was cut by 8 bases and J by 0 bases, with 13 bases left in between. The CDR3 DNA follows: TGCAGCATCTACTTGACGGCGAACACCGGGGAGCTGTTTTTT. Its protein product is CSIYLTANTGELFF.

This clone was detected only once. This chain links TRBV18 with TRBJ2-3; 7 bases are a match to TRBD2. Trimming at V came to 6 bases and at J to 0 bases, leaving 3 bases not matched to a gene. Germline-derived CDR1 and CDR2 are KGHSH and LQKENI. This CDR3 is built from 14 residues. CDR3 loop: CASSGGRSTDTQYF. CDR3 bases: TGTGCCAGCTCGGGGGGGAGAAGCACAGATACGCAGTATTTT.

The chain links TRBV29-1 to TRBJ2-7; possibly TRBD2 for D (5 bases). From germline, CDR1 is SQVTM and CDR2 ANQGSEA. V lost 1 base and J lost 0, with 7 bases in between. The CDR3 runs to 13 residues. CDR3 nucleotide sequence: TGCAGCGTTGAAGGAGGGAACTCCTACGAGCAGTACTTC. Translation gives CSVEGGNSYEQYF.

V usage is TRBV28 and J usage is TRBJ1-2, with D unresolved. Germline CDR1 reads MDHEN; CDR2 reads SYDVKM. The CDR3 loop spans 14 amino acids. V lost 3 bases and J 7 bases, leaving 15 bases between the germline ends. Here the CDR3 DNA reads TGTGCCAGCAGTTTCGGACGAGGGAGTGGTGGCTACACCTTC. Translation gives CASSFGRGSGGYTF.

V and J are TRBV23-1 and TRBJ1-3, with TRBD1 as a possible D gene (5 bases). TRBV23-1 is designated an ORF whose function remains uncertain. This CDR3 region has 14 residues. With 7 bases removed from V and 2 bases from J, the gap between germline ends came to 12 bases. The CDR3 nucleotides are TGCGCCAGCACAGACAGACTAACTGGAAACACCATATATTTT. Residues: CASTDRLTGNTIYF.

This clone was recorded a few times. The rearrangement uses TRBV11-3 and TRBJ2-7; maybe TRBD1 (6 bases). V lost 4 bases, J lost 3 bases, and 13 bases lay in between. CDR3 length equals 14 residues. Germline lookup yields CDR1 SGHNT and CDR2 YENEEA. The CDR3 loop reads CASSSDPRGYEQYF. DNA of the CDR3: TGTGCCAGCAGCTCTGACCCCAGGGGCTACGAGCAGTACTTC.

The chain combines TRBV5-5 with TRBJ2-2; D unclear. V lost 2 bases and J 4 bases, leaving 15 bases between the germline ends. There are 16 residues in the CDR3. The germline gives CDR1 SGHKS, CDR2 YYEKEE (reference sequence). CDR3 sequence: CASSLSWKGSTGELFF. CDR3 DNA: TGTGCCAGCAGCTTATCGTGGAAGGGAAGCACCGGGGAGCTGTTTTTT.

In its sample, this clone was seen a few times. The rearrangement links TRBV2 to TRBJ2-7; D not resolved. The V gene lost 5 bases and the J gene lost 2 bases, with 4 bases spanning the gap. The CDR3 extends over 11 amino acids. The V gene's germline CDR1 is SNHLY and CDR2 FYNNEI. CDR3 residues: CASSITYEQYF. Written as DNA, the CDR3 is TGTGCCAGCAGTATCACCTACGAGCAGTACTTC.

The rearrangement joins TRBV12-5 to TRBJ1-5; D gene ambiguous. Trimming removed 3 bases from V and 5 bases from J, with 2 bases in between. The CDR3 length is 11 residues. Per germline, CDR1 LGHNT and CDR2 FRNRAP. CDR3 coding DNA: TGTGCTAGTGGTTTCGATCAGCCCCAGCATTTT. Translated: CASGFDQPQHF.

The rearrangement uses TRBV4-2 and TRBJ2-5; 13 bases are a match to TRBD2. The CDR3 extends over 17 amino acids. Unmatched junction bases numbered 6, after V lost 3 bases and J lost 2 bases. Germline V gene sequence: CDR1 LGHNA, CDR2 YNFKEQ. CDR3 loop: CASSQEGLAGLQETQYF. The CDR3 DNA is TGTGCCAGCAGCCAGGAGGGACTAGCGGGATTACAAGAGACCCAGTACTTC.

The chain is built from TRBV7-2 and TRBJ2-7; perhaps TRBD1 as D (5 bases). Germline CDR1 and CDR2: SGHTA and FQGNSA. The V gene lost 2 bases and the J gene lost 9 bases, with 23 bases spanning the gap. This CDR3 has 16 residues. The DNA of the CDR3 is TGTGCCAGCAGCTTATTCTTCTCGGGCAGGGAATCCGCGCAGTACTTC. This encodes CASSLFFSGRESAQYF.

The genes are TRBV2 and TRBJ2-2; TRBD2 might be the D (6 bases). Trimming took 4 bases from V and 7 from J, leaving 10 bases between them. Germline V gene lookup returns CDR1 SNHLY and CDR2 FYNNEI. This CDR3 is 13 amino acids long. Here the CDR3 reads CASSVGGGGELFF. CDR3 DNA: TGTGCCAGCAGTGTTGGGGGAGGCGGGGAGCTGTTTTTT.

This chain links TRBV29-1 with TRBJ2-3; no definite D call. Germline CDR1 reads SQVTM; CDR2 reads ANQGSEA. V lost 3 bases to trimming and J lost 3 bases, with 7 bases between them. This CDR3 is 12 amino acids long. Here the CDR3 DNA reads TGCAGCGTTGAGTTGGGGACAGATACGCAGTATTTT. Protein product: CSVELGTDTQYF.

The chain carries TRBV5-1 and TRBJ2-1, with 12 bases fitting TRBD2. V shed 0 bases and J 7 bases; nucleotides not matched to a gene: 5. Germline CDR1 and CDR2: SGHRS and YFSETQ. The CDR3 runs 16 residues. The CDR3 reads CASSLGSSGGANEQFF. CDR3 nucleotide sequence: TGCGCCAGCAGCTTGGGGTCTAGCGGGGGGGCGAATGAGCAGTTCTTC.

This clone was detected only a few times. The chain is built from TRBV5-1 and TRBJ2-3, with 10 bases aligning to TRBD1. The germline gives CDR1 SGHRS, CDR2 YFSETQ. V dropped 3 bases and J dropped 5; count of bases not matched to a gene: 9. The length of the CDR3 is 16 residues. In DNA form, the CDR3 reads TGCGCCAGCAGCTCGACAGGGGGCGTACGGGGAGATACGCAGTATTTT. The encoded protein is CASSSTGGVRGDTQYF.

This clone was detected only once. The chain is built from TRBV7-9 and TRBJ2-5; 8 bases agree with TRBD1. The DNA end lines up better with TRBJ2-7; the J call may be wrong. The CDR3 sequence is 14 residues long. Per the germline V gene, CDR1 is SEHNR and CDR2 is FQNEAQ (reference sequence). The chain's CDR3 is CASSTGTGSYEQYF. CDR3 nucleotide sequence: TGTGCCAGCAGCACCGGGACAGGCTCCTACGAGCAGTACTTC.

This sequence joins TRBV30 and TRBJ1-2, with 8 bases aligning to TRBD1. Germline CDR1 and CDR2: GTSNPN and SVGIG (reference sequence). Trimming cost V 2 bases and J 8 bases; bases outside gene matches: 13. The CDR3 loop spans 15 amino acids. The CDR3 region is CAWSSWTGLIWGYTF. DNA of the CDR3: TGTGCCTGGAGTTCATGGACAGGGCTAATCTGGGGCTACACCTTC.

This clone came up a few times. The CDR3 reads CASSLSPPWASGTEAFF. CDR3 nucleotides: TGTGCCAGCAGTTTATCGCCCCCCTGGGCCAGCGGCACTGAAGCTTTCTTT. This rearrangement joins TRBV27 to TRBJ1-1; unclear D gene. The CDR3 is made up of 17 amino acids. Trimming cost V 0 bases and J 4 bases, with 18 bases left between them. Germline values: CDR1 MNHEY, CDR2 SMNVEV (reference sequence).

The chain combines TRBV6-5 with TRBJ1-4; D unresolved. CDR1 MNHEY and CDR2 SVGAGI come from the germline V gene. The V end lost 3 bases, the J end lost 4 bases, and 12 bases lay between the germline ends. This CDR3 is 15 amino acids long. CDR3 amino acids: CASSYTAELNEKLFF. CDR3 nucleotide sequence: TGTGCCAGCAGTTATACGGCAGAACTTAATGAAAAACTGTTTTTT.

The chain carries TRBV9 and TRBJ2-5, with 8 nucleotides matching TRBD2. Losses at the gene ends were 4 bases for V and 1 base for J; bases not matched to a gene: 18. The CDR3 has 19 amino acids. CDR1 and CDR2 (germline): SGDLS, YYNGEE. Here the CDR3 DNA reads TGTGCCAGCAGCCCCCACCTTACGCTAGCGGGTTCTTTCCAAGAGACCCAGTACTTC. Residues: CASSPHLTLAGSFQETQYF.

This clone appeared a few times. The gene calls are TRBV30 and TRBJ2-7; the match to TRBD2 covers 11 bases. The junction had 4 bases not matched to a gene; V was cut back by 3 bases and J by 3 bases. The CDR3 is 14 amino acids. Germline assignment: CDR1 GTSNPN and CDR2 SVGIG (reference sequence). CDR3 protein: CAWRSTSGGYEQYF. The CDR3 DNA is TGTGCCTGGAGAAGTACTAGCGGGGGCTACGAGCAGTACTTC.

The V and J genes are TRBV30 and TRBJ2-3, with D unclear. V gave up 3 bases and J gave up 0 bases, with 7 bases separating them. CDR1 is GTSNPN, CDR2 SVGIG, per germline (reference sequence). The CDR3 is made up of 13 amino acids. This CDR3 is CAWRVRSTDTQYF. CDR3 nucleotide sequence: TGTGCCTGGAGAGTGAGAAGCACAGATACGCAGTATTTT. Full variable domain (missing parts from reference TRBV30 and TRBJ2-3): SQTIHQWPATLVQPVGSPLSLECTVEGTSNPNLYWYRQAAGRGLQLLFYSVGIGQISSEVPQNLSASRPQDRQFILSSKKLLLSDSGFYLCAWRVRSTDTQYFGPGTRLTVL.

V and J are TRBV5-4 and TRBJ1-6; D not certain. This CDR3 has 12 residues. V was pared by 9 bases and J by 10 bases, with 14 bases between. The germline gives CDR1 SGHNT, CDR2 YYREEE (reference sequence). CDR3 sequence: CATRQMGSPLHF. The CDR3 DNA reads TGTGCCACTAGACAAATGGGATCACCCCTCCACTTT. Complete variable domain (other parts from reference TRBV5-4 and TRBJ1-6): ETGVTQSPTHLIKTRGQQVTLRCSSQSGHNTVSWYQQALGQGPQFIFQYYREEENGRGNFPPRFSGLQFPNYSSELNVNALELDDSALYLCATRQMGSPLHFGNGTRLTVT.

This rearrangement joins TRBV27 to TRBJ2-7; 9 bases line up with TRBD2. The CDR3 consists of 17 residues. With 5 bases clipped from V and 4 bases from J, the junction kept 15 bases outside the gene matches. The germline CDR1 and CDR2 sequences are MNHEY and SMNVEV (reference sequence). DNA of the CDR3: TGTGCCAGCAGTCCCCGCCTCCTGCGGGAGGGCGGATACGAGCAGTACTTC. It translates to CASSPRLLREGGYEQYF.

This chain connects TRBV15 to TRBJ1-5; tentative D call: TRBD1 (5 bases). V lost 0 bases, J lost 6 bases, and 15 bases lay in between. The CDR3 has 16 amino acids. Germline V CDR1 and CDR2: LNHNV, YYDKDF (reference sequence). The CDR3 DNA reads as TGTGCCACCAGCAGAGATTCGGGCCAAAGGGGTCAGCCCCAGCATTTT. Translated: CATSRDSGQRGQPQHF.

Notes on this clone: Mismatch with germline at one junction end may stem from a read error. The chain is built from TRBV2 and TRBJ2-1; D possibly matches TRBD1 or TRBD2 (6 bases each). The CDR3 loop spans 15 amino acids. Germline V gene sequence: CDR1 SNHLY, CDR2 FYNNEI. CDR3 sequence reads: CASREEGGSYNEQFF. The CDR3, as DNA: TGTGCCAGCAGGGAAGAGGGGGGCTCCTACAATGAGCAGTTCTTC. The complete variable domain, with remaining parts taken from reference TRBV2 and TRBJ2-1, reads EPEVTQTPSHQVTQMGQEVILRCVPISNHLYFYWYRQILGQKVEFLVSFYNNEISEKSEIFDDQFSVERPDGSNFTLKIRSTKLEDSAMYFCASREEGGSYNEQFFGPGTRLTVL.

About this clone: The junction differs from germline at one of its ends, possibly a read error. The CDR3 loop reads CASSATGHHFIDYEQYF. CDR3 in DNA: TGTGCCAGCAGCGCTACGGGACACCATTTCATAGACTACGAGCAGTATTTC. The J gene is TRBJ2-7, the V gene TRBV9; the D gene is possibly TRBD1 (6 bases). The V gene's germline CDR1 is SGDLS and CDR2 YYNGEE. This CDR3 is 17 amino acids long. Based on the CDR3 plus reference TRBV9 and TRBJ2-7, the full variable domain is DSGVTQTPKHLITATGQRVTLRCSPRSGDLSVYWYQQSLDQGLQFLIQYYNGEERAKGNILERFSAQQFPDLHSELNLSSLELGDSALYFCASSATGHHFIDYEQYFGPGTRLTVT.

The chain has TRBV5-1 and TRBJ1-1, with no clear D. V gave up 0 bases and J gave up 1 base, with 7 bases separating them. CDR3 length equals 14 residues. The germline CDR1 and CDR2 sequences are SGHRS and YFSETQ. The CDR3 here is CASSLDVSNTEAFF. The CDR3 DNA reads TGCGCCAGCAGCTTGGATGTCTCGAACACTGAAGCTTTCTTT. The full variable domain, in which reference TRBV5-1 and TRBJ1-1 provide the parts outside the CDR3, is KAGVTQTPRYLIKTRGQQVTLSCSPISGHRSVSWYQQTPGQGLQFLFEYFSETQRNKGNFPGRFSGRQFSNSRSEMNVSTLELGDSALYLCASSLDVSNTEAFFGQGTRLTVV.

This clone was seen many times. The V gene is TRBV4-1, the J gene TRBJ2-7; D call uncertain. The germline V and J ends were trimmed by 0 bases and 2 bases, with 14 bases remaining between them. CDR3 length: 16 amino acids. The germline gives CDR1 MGHRA, CDR2 YSYEKL. The chain's CDR3 is CASSQDASWPPYEQYF. CDR3 DNA sequence: TGCGCCAGCAGCCAAGATGCGTCGTGGCCGCCCTACGAGCAGTACTTC.

The chain has TRBV6-1 and TRBJ1-1, with 7 bases matching TRBD1. The CDR3 runs to 14 residues. Germline V gene lookup returns CDR1 MNHNS and CDR2 SASEGT. V trimming: 6 bases; J trimming: 1 base; junction bases outside the gene matches: 5. CDR3 amino acids: CASRADRANTEAFF. CDR3 nucleotides: TGTGCCAGCAGAGCTGACAGGGCGAACACTGAAGCTTTCTTT.

This clone has more than one count but fewer than ten. This rearrangement joins TRBV27 to TRBJ1-1; a possible D gene is TRBD1 (6 bases). The V end lost 2 bases, the J end lost 5 bases, and 15 bases lay between the germline ends. The V gene's germline CDR1 is MNHEY and CDR2 SMNVEV (reference sequence). This CDR3 contains 15 residues. In DNA form, the CDR3 reads TGTGCCAGCAGTTTAGATGGGTACAGGGTTACTGAAGCTTTCTTT. As protein: CASSLDGYRVTEAFF.